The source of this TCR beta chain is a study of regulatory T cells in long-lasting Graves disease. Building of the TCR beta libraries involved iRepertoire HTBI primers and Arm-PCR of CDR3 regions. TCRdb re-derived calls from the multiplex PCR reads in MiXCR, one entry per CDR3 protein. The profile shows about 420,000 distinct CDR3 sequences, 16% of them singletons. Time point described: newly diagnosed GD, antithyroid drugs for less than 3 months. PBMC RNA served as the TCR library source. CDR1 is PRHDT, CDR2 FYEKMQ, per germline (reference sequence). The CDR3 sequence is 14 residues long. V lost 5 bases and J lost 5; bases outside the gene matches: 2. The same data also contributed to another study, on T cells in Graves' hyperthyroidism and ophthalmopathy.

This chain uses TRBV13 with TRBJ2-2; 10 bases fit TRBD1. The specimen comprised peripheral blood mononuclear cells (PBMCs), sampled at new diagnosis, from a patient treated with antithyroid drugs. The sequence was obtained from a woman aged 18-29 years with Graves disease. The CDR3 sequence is CASSTGQGTGELFF. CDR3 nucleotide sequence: TGTGCCAGCAGCACGGGACAGGGGACCGGGGAGCTGTTTTTT.